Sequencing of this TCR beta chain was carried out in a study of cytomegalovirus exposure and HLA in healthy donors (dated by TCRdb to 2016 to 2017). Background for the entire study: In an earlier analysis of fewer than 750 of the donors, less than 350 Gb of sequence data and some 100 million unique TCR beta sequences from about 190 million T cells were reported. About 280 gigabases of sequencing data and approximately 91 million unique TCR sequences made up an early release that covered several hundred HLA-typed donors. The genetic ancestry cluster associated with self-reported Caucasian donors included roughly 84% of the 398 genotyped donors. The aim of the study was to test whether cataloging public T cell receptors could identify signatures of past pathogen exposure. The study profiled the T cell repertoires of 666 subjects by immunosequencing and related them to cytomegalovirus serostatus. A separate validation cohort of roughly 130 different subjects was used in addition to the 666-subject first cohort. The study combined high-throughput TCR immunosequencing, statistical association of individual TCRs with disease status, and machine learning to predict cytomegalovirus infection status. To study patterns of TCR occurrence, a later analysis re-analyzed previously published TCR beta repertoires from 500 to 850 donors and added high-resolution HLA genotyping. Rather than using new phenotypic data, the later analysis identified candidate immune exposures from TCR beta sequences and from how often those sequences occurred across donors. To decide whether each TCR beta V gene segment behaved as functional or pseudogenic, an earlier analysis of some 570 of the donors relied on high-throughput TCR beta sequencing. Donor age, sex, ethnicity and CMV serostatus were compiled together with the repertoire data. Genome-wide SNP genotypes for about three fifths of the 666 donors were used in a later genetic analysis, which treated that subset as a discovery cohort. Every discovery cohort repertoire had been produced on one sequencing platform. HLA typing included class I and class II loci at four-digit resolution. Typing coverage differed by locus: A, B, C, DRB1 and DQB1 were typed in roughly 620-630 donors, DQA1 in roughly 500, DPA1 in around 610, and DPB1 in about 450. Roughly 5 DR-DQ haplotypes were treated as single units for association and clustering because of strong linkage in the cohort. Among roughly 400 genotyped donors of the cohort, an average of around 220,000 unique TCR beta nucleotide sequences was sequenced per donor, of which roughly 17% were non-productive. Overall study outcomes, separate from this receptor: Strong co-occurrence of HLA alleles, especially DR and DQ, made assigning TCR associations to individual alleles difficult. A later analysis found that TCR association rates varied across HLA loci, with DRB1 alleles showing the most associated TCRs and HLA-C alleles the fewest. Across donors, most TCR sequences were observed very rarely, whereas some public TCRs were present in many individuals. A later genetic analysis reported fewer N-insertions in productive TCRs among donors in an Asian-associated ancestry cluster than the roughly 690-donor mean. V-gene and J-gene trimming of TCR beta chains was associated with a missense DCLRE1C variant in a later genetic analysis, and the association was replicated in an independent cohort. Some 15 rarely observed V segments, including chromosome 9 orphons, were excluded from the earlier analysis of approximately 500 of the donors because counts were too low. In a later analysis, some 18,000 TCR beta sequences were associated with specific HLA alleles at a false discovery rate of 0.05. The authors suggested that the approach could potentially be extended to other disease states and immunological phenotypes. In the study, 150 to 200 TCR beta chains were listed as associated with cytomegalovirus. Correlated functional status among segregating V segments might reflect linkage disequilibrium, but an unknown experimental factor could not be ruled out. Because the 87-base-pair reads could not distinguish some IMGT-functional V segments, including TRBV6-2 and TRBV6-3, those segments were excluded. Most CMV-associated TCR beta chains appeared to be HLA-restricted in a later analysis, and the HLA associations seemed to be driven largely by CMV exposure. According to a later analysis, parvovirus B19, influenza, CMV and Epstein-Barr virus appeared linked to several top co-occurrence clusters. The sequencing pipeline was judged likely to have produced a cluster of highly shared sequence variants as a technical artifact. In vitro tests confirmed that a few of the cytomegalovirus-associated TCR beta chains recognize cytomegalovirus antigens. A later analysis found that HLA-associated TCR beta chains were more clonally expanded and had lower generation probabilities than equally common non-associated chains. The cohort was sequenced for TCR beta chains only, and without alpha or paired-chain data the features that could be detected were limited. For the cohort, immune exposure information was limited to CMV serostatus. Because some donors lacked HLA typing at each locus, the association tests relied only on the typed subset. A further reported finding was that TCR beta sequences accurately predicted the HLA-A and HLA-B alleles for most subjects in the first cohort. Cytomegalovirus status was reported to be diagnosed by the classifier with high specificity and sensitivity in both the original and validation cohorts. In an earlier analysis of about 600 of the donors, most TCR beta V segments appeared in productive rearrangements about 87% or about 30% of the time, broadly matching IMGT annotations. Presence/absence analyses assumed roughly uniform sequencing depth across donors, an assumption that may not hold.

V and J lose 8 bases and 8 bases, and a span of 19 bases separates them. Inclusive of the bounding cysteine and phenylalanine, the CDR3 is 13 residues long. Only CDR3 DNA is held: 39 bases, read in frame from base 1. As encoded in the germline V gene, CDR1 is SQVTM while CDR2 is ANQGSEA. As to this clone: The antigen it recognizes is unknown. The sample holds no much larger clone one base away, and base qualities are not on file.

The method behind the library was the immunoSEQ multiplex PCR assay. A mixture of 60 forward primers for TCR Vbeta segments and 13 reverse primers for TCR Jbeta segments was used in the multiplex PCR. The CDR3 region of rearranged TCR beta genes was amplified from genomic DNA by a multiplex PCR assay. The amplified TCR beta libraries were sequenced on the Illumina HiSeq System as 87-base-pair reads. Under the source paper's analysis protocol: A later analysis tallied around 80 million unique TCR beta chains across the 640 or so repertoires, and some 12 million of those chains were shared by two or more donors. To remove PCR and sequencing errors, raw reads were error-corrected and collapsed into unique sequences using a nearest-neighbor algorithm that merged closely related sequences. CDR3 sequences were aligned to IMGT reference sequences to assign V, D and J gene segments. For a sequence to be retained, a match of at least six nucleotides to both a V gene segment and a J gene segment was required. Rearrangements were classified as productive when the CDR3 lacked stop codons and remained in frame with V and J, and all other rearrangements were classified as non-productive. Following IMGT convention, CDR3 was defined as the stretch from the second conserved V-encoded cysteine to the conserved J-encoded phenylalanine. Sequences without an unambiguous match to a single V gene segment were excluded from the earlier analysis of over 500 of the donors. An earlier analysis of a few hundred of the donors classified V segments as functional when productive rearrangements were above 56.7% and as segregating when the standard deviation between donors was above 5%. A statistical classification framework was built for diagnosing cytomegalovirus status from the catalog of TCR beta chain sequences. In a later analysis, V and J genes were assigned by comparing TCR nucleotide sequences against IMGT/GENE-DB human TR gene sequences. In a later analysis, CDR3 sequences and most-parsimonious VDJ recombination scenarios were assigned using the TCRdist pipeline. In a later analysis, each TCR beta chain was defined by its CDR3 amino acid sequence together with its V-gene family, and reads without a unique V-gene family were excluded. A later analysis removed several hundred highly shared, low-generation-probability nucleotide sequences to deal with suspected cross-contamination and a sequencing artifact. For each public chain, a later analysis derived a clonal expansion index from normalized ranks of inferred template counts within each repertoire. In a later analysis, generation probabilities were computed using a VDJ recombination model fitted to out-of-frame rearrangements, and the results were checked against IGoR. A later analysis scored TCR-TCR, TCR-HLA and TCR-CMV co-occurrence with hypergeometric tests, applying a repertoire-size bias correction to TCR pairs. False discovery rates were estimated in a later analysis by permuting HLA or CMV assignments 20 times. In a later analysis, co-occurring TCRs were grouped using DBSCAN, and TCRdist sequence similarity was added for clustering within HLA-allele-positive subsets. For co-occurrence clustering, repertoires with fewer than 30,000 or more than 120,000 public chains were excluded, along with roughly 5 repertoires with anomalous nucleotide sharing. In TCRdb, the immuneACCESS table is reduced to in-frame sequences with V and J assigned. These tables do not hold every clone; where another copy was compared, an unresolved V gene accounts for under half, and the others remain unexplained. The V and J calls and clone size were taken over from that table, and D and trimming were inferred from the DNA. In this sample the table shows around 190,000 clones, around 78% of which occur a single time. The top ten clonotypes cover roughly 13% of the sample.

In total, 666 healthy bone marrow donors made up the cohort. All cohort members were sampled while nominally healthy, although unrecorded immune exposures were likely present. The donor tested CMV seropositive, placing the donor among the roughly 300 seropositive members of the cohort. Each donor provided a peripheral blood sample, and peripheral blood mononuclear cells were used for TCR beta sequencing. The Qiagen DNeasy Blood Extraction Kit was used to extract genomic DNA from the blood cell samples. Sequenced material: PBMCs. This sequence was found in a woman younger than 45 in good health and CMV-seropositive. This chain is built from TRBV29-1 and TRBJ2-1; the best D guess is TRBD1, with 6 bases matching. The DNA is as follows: TGCAGCCACAGGGCAGCGCTCGTGGATGAGCAGTTCTTC. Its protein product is CSHRAALVDEQFF.